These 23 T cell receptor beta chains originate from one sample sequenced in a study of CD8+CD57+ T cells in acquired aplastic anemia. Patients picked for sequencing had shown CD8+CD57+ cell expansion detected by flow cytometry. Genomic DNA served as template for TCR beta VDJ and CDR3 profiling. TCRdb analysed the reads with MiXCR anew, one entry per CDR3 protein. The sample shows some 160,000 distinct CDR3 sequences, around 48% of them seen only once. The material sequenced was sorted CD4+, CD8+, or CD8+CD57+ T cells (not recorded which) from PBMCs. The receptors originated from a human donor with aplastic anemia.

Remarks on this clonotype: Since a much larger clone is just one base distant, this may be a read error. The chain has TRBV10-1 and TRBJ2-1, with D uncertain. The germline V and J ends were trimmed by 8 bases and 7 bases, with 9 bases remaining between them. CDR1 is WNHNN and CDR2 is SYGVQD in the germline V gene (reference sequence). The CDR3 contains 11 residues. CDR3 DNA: TGCGCCAGCGTCCTTGGAAATGAGCAGTTCTTC. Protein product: CASVLGNEQFF.

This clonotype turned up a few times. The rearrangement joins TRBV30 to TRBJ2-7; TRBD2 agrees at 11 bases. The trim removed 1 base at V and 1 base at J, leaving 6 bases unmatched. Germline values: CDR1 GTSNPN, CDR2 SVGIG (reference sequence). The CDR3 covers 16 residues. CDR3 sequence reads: CAWSGLAGTRSYEQYF. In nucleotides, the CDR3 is TGTGCCTGGAGTGGACTAGCGGGAACGCGGTCCTACGAGCAGTACTTC.

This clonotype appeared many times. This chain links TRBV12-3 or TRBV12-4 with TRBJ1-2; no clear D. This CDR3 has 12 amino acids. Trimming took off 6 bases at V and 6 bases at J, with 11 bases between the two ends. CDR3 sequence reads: CASSRDWDGYTF. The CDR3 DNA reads TGTGCCAGCAGCCGGGATTGGGATGGCTACACCTTC.

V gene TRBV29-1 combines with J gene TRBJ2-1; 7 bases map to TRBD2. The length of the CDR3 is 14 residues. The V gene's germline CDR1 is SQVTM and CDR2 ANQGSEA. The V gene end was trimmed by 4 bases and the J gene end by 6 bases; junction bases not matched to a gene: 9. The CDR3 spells CSVVGQREVNEQFF. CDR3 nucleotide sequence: TGCAGCGTTGTAGGCCAGCGGGAAGTCAATGAGCAGTTCTTC.

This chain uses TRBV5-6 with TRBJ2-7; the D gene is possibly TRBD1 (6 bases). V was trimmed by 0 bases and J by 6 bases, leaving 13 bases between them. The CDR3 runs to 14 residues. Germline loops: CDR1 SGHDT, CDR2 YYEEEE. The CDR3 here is CASSLDPGAGEQYF. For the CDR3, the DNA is TGTGCCAGCAGCTTGGATCCAGGGGCAGGCGAGCAGTACTTC.

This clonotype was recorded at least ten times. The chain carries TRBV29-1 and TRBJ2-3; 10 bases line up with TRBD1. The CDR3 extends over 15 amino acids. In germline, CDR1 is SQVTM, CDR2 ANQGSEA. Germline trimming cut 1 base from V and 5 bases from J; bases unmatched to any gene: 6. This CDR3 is CSVEGTGGWEDTQYF. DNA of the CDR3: TGCAGCGTTGAAGGGACAGGGGGTTGGGAAGATACGCAGTATTTT.

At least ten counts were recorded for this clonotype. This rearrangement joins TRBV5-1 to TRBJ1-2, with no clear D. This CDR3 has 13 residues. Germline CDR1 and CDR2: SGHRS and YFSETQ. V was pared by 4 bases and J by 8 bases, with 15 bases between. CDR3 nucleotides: TGCGCCAGCAGCCCTGTGACACCGGAAGGCTACACCTTC. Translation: CASSPVTPEGYTF.

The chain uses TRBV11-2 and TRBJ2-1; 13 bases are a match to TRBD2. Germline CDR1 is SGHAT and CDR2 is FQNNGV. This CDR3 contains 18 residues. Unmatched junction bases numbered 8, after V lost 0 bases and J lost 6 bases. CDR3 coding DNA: TGTGCCAGCAGCTTAGATGTCCGGACTAGCGGGGGCGTCAATGAGCAGTTCTTC. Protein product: CASSLDVRTSGGVNEQFF.

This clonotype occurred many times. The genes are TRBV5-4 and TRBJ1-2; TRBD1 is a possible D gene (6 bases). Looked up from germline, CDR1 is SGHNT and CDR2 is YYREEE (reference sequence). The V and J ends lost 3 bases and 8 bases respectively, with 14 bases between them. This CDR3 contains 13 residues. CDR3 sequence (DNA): TGTGCCAGCAGCTCGGTGCAGGGGAGCGGCTACACCTTC. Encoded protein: CASSSVQGSGYTF.

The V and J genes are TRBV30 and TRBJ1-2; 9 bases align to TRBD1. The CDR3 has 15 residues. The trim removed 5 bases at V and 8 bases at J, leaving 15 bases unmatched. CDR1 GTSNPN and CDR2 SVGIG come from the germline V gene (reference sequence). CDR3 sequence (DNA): TGTGCCTGGGGGGTACAGGGGGCGCCATCTCGAGGCTACACCTTC. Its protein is CAWGVQGAPSRGYTF. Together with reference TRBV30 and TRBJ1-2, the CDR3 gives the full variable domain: SQTIHQWPATLVQPVGSPLSLECTVEGTSNPNLYWYRQAAGRGLQLLFYSVGIGQISSEVPQNLSASRPQDRQFILSSKKLLLSDSGFYLCAWGVQGAPSRGYTFGSGTRLTVV.

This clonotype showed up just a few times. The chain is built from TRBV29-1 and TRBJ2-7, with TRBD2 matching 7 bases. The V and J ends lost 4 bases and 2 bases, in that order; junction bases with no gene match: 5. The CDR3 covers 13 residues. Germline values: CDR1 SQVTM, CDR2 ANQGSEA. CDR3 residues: CSVGQRDAYEQYF. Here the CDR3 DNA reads TGCAGCGTTGGTCAGCGGGATGCCTACGAGCAGTACTTC.

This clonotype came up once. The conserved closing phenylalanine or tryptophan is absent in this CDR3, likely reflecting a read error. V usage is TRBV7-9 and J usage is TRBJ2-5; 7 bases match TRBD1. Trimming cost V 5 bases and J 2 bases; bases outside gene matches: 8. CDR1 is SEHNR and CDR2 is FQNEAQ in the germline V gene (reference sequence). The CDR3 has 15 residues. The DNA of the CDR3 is TGTGCCAGCAGCGACTCAGGGACAGTACAAGAGACCCAGTACCTC. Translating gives CASSDSGTVQETQYL.

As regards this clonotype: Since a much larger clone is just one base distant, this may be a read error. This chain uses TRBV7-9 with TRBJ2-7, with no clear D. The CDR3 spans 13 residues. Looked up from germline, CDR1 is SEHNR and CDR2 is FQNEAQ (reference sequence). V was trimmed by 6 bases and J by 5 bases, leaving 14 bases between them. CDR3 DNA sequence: TGTGCCAGCAGTTACAGCAGATCCGACGAGCAGTACTTC. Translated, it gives CASSYSRSDEQYF.

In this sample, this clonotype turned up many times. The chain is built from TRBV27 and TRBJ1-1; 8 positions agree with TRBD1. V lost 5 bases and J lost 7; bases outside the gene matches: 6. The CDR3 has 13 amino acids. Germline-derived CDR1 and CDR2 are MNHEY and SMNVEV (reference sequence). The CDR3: CASSPLGTGEAFF. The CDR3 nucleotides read TGTGCCAGCAGTCCCCTCGGGACAGGTGAAGCTTTCTTT.

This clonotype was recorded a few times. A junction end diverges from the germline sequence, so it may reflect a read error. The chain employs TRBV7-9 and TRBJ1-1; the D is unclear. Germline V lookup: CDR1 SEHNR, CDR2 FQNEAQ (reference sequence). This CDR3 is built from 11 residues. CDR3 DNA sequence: TGTGCCAGCAGTCATTACACTGGAGCTTTCTTT. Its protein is CASSHYTGAFF.

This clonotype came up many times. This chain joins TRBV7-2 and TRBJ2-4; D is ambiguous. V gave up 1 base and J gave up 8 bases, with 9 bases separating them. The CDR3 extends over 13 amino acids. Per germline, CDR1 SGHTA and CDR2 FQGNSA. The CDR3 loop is CASSLGGEDIQYF. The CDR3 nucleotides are TGTGCCAGCAGCTTAGGCGGTGAGGACATTCAGTACTTC.

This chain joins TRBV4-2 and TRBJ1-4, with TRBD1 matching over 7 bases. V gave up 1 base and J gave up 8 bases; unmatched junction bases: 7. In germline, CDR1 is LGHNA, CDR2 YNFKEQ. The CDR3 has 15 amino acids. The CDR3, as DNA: TGTGCCAGCAGCCAAGGCGCCGGGACAGTAGAAAAACTGTTTTTT. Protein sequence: CASSQGAGTVEKLFF.

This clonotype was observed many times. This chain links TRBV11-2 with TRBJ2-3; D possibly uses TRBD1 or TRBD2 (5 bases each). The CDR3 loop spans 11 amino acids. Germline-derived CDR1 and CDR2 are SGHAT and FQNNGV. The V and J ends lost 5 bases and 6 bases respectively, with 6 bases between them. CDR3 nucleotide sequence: TGTGCCAGCAGCGAGGGGGATACGCAGTATTTT. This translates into CASSEGDTQYF.

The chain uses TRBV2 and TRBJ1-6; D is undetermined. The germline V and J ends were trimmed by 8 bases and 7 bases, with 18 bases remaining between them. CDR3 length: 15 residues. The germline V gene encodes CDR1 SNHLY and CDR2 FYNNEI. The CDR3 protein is CASWELTEYNSPLHF. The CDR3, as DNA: TGTGCCAGCTGGGAACTGACGGAGTACAATTCACCCCTCCACTTT.

The DNA of the CDR3 is TGTGCCACCGGGACTAGCGGATACAATGAGCAGTTCTTC. It is translated as CATGTSGYNEQFF. This chain joins TRBV24-1 and TRBJ2-1; 11 nucleotides agree with TRBD2. J lost 4 bases, V lost 9 bases, and 1 base had no gene match. Looked up from germline, CDR1 is KGHDR and CDR2 is SFDVKD. CDR3 length: 13 residues.

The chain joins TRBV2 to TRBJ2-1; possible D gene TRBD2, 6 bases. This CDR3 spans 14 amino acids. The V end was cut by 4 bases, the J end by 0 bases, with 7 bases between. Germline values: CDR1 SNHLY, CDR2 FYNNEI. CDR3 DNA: TGTGCCAGCAGTGTTAGCGGCTCCTACAATGAGCAGTTCTTC. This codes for CASSVSGSYNEQFF.

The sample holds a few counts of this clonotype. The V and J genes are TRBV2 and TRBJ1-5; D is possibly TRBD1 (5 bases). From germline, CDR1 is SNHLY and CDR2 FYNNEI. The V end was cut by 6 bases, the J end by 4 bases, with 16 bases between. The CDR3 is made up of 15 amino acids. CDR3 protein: CASSLFGGSNQPQHF. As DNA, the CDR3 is TGTGCCAGCAGCTTATTCGGGGGGTCGAATCAGCCCCAGCATTTT.

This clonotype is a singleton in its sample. CDR3 loop: CASSVSGAWGQGYNEQFF. CDR3 DNA sequence: TGTGCCAGCAGCGTAAGTGGGGCATGGGGACAGGGATACAATGAGCAGTTCTTC. The chain carries TRBV9 and TRBJ2-1, with 9 positions matching TRBD1. J lost 4 bases, V lost 1 base, and 12 bases had no gene match. Germline assignment: CDR1 SGDLS and CDR2 YYNGEE. The CDR3 consists of 18 residues.